This TCR beta chain was sequenced for a study of cytomegalovirus exposure and HLA in healthy donors. Turning to the study itself: As an earlier analysis found, roughly 170 million T cells yielded 95 million to 130 million unique TCR beta sequences. General study findings and limits: Cytomegalovirus status was reportedly diagnosed by the classifier with high sensitivity and specificity. The presence/absence work took it that sequencing depth was about the same across donors.

Likely unrecorded immune exposures existed in these nominally healthy donors. A note on this clone: Its antigen is as yet unknown.

The CDR3 runs to 17 residues. With 0 bases clipped from V and 3 bases from J, the junction kept 6 bases outside the gene matches. The PCR used 60 Vbeta and 13 Jbeta primers. Clones were read by immunoSEQ multiplex PCR, and TCRdb kept only the in-frame ones, dropping some. The data hold around 200,000 clones, with roughly 87% observed a single time. The J gene is TRBJ2-3, the V gene TRBV5-3; 11 bases are a match to TRBD2. TRBV5-3 is reported as an ORF; its role is uncertain. The clonotype originates from a man between 45 and 60 years old in good health and CMV-seronegative. Material for sequencing was PBMCs. DNA of the CDR3: TGTGCCAGAAGCTTGGCGATAGCGGGAGGGCCGACAGATACGCAGTATTTT. As protein: CARSLAIAGGPTDTQYF.